The text below deals with one T cell receptor (beta chain). An end of the junction differs from the germline gene, which may be a read error. This same CDR3 is encoded by further DNA sequences in the sample. The CDR3 has 14 residues. Looked up from germline, CDR1 is LNHNV and CDR2 is YYDKDF (reference sequence). The data are from a study of T cell changes during pregnancy in multiple sclerosis. Using immunoSEQ multiplex PCR, the repertoire was profiled, and TCRdb retains in-frame clones only, with some absent. The top ten clones hold 2.6% of a sample with roughly 80,000 clones, just over 90% of them seen once.

The sequencing used peripheral blood, collected before pregnancy. The source is a female donor with multiple sclerosis, enrolled in a pregnancy study. V usage is TRBV15 and J usage is TRBJ1-2; possible D gene TRBD1, 6 bases. CDR3 in amino acids: CATSSRDTNYGYTF. The CDR3 DNA is TGTGCCACCAGCAGCCGGGACACTAACTATGGCTACACTTTC. The whole variable domain, filled in from reference TRBV15 and TRBJ1-2, reads DAMVIQNPRYQVTQFGKPVTLSCSQTLNHNVMYWYQQKSSQAPKLLFHYYDKDFNNEADTPDNFQSRRPNTSFCFLDIRSPGLGDTAMYLCATSSRDTNYGYTFGSGTRLTVV.